The present TCR beta chain was sequenced within a study of regulatory T cells in long-lasting Graves disease. CDR3-region Arm-PCR and iRepertoire HTBI primers produced the TCR beta libraries. TCRdb ran MiXCR on the multiplex PCR reads and lists one entry per CDR3 protein. The table includes around 470,000 distinct CDR3 sequences, around 13% detected once. Germline-derived CDR1 and CDR2 are MDHEN and SYDVKM. Trimming removed 4 bases from V and 1 base from J, with 12 bases in between. The CDR3 has 15 residues. Regarding time point: newly diagnosed GD, antithyroid drugs for less than 3 months. Generation of the TCR library employed RNA extracted from PBMCs. This sample also appeared in a second study, on T cells in Graves' hyperthyroidism and ophthalmopathy. That work states: The blood repertoire included most of the expanded thyroid clonotypes above 0.001.

The sample in question was peripheral blood mononuclear cells (PBMCs), obtained at new diagnosis, from a patient treated with antithyroid drugs. The TCR comes from a woman in her fifties or sixties with Graves disease. The chain joins TRBV28 to TRBJ2-3, with a possible D match to TRBD1 (6 bases). The CDR3 is CASSSTGIRTDTQYF. DNA of the CDR3: TGTGCCAGCAGTTCTACAGGGATCCGCACAGATACGCAGTATTTT.